The 15 T cell receptor beta chains listed next were all sequenced from one sample in a study of blood T cell repertoires in COVID-19. The protocol was immunoSEQ multiplex PCR, while the TCRdb copy is restricted to in-frame clones and leaves out a portion. Here the sample spans fewer than 350,000 clones, roughly 88% being singletons. The specimen was peripheral blood. The receptors originated from a man between 18 and 29 years old with active or convalescent COVID-19.

In regard to this clone: In the same sample, other DNA sequences code for this CDR3. This rearrangement joins TRBV4-1 to TRBJ1-1; possible D gene TRBD1, 6 bases. Germline loops: CDR1 MGHRA, CDR2 YSYEKL. V lost 3 bases, J lost 5 bases, and 13 bases lay in between. The CDR3 sequence is 14 residues long. CDR3 protein: CASSQVQGSTEAFF. In DNA form, the CDR3 reads TGCGCCAGCAGCCAGGTACAGGGTAGTACTGAAGCTTTCTTT.

V usage is TRBV4-3 and J usage is TRBJ2-3; D uncertain. There are 13 residues in the CDR3. Germline-derived CDR1 and CDR2 are LGHNA and YSLEER. V was cut by 3 bases and J by 1 base, with 5 bases left in between. The CDR3 is CASSHPGTDTQYF. CDR3 nucleotide sequence: TGCGCCAGCAGCCATCCCGGCACAGATACGCAGTATTTT.

At least ten counts were recorded for this clone. The chain recombines TRBV29-1 with TRBJ2-2; D is undetermined. V lost 7 bases to trimming and J lost 3 bases, with 6 bases between them. Per the germline V gene, CDR1 is SQVTM and CDR2 is ANQGSEA. This CDR3 contains 11 residues. The CDR3 loop is CSAQDTGELFF. In DNA, the CDR3 is TGCAGCGCACAAGACACCGGGGAGCTGTTTTTT.

In its sample, this clone was seen once. This chain links TRBV5-6 with TRBJ2-1; TRBD2 matches at 12 bases. Germline V gene data show CDR1 as SGHDT and CDR2 as YYEEEE. V was clipped by 4 bases and J by 2 bases; unmatched bases: 7. The CDR3 contains 17 residues. CDR3 coding DNA: TGTGCCAGCAGCCAAATGACTAGCGGGGGCCCCTACAATGAGCAGTTCTTC. This sequence encodes CASSQMTSGGPYNEQFF.

CDR3 coding DNA: TGTGCCAGCAGCGACTCGGGACAGGGGCGGGATACGCAGTATTTT. Protein: CASSDSGQGRDTQYF. The rearrangement links TRBV9 to TRBJ2-3; TRBD1 agrees at 10 bases. Germline V gene lookup returns CDR1 SGDLS and CDR2 YYNGEE. The junction had 7 bases not matched to a gene; V was cut back by 3 bases and J by 6 bases. This CDR3 comprises 15 residues.

The V gene is TRBV19, the J gene TRBJ2-7; TRBD1 is a possible D gene (6 bases). Germline loops: CDR1 LNHDA, CDR2 SQIVND (reference sequence). The CDR3 is made up of 11 amino acids. V lost 7 bases and J lost 7, with 11 bases in between. The CDR3 nucleotides are TGTGCCAGTAACGGTCAGGGGGAGCAGTACTTC. The encoded protein is CASNGQGEQYF.

The chain joins TRBV7-6 to TRBJ2-1; 7 bases fit TRBD2. Germline CDR1 and CDR2: SGHVS and FNYEAQ. This CDR3 has 16 amino acids. Trimming at V came to 5 bases and at J to 5 bases, leaving 12 bases not matched to a gene. For the CDR3, the DNA is TGTGCCAGCAGCATCAACAGCGGGGAACTAAACAATGAGCAGTTCTTC. As protein: CASSINSGELNNEQFF.

The rearrangement links TRBV4-3 to TRBJ2-3; 9 positions match TRBD2. This CDR3 spans 15 amino acids. Germline CDR1 LGHNA, CDR2 YSLEER. J gave up 5 bases and V 3 bases, and 6 bases lay outside the gene matches. The CDR3 reads CASSQERGELDTQYF. The DNA for the CDR3 is TGCGCCAGCAGCCAGGAGCGGGGGGAATTAGATACGCAGTATTTT.

This chain links TRBV11-2 with TRBJ2-3; TRBD2 aligns across 10 bases. Germline trimming cut 0 bases from V and 6 bases from J; bases unmatched to any gene: 6. This CDR3 has 16 residues. Germline V gene data show CDR1 as SGHAT and CDR2 as FQNNGV. CDR3 nucleotides: TGTGCCAGCAGCTTAGAACTAGCGGGGATCCTGGATACGCAGTATTTT. This sequence encodes CASSLELAGILDTQYF.

This chain links TRBV15 with TRBJ2-1, with TRBD1 matching 12 bases. This CDR3 is built from 16 residues. Germline V gene sequence: CDR1 LNHNV, CDR2 YYDKDF (reference sequence). The V segment lost 3 bases and the J segment 10 bases; nucleotides outside the gene matches: 10. The CDR3 coding sequence is TGTGCCACCAGCAGTCCCCCGGGACAGGGGGCAAGCGAGCAGTTCTTC. It translates to CATSSPPGQGASEQFF.

This sequence joins TRBV10-3 and TRBJ1-1; 7 bases map to TRBD1. The germline gives CDR1 ENHRY, CDR2 SYGVKD. The CDR3 has 18 amino acids. After removal of 2 bases from V and 0 bases from J, the junction contained 12 bases not matched to a gene. The CDR3 DNA reads TGTGCCATCAGTGAGAGAGGTGGGACAGTAGGTTTGAACACTGAAGCTTTCTTT. It is translated as CAISERGGTVGLNTEAFF.

V and J are TRBV12-3 or TRBV12-4 and TRBJ1-2, with a weak D call TRBD1 (5 bases). Trimming took 7 bases from V and 6 from J, leaving 15 bases between them. There are 13 residues in the CDR3. CDR3 bases: TGTGCCAGCACTTGGGGGGGGAGAGATGGCTACACCTTC. Its protein is CASTWGGRDGYTF.

The chain employs TRBV2 and TRBJ1-4; D ambiguous. The CDR3 sequence is 15 residues long. The ends were cut back, 8 bases at V and 0 bases at J, with 13 bases in the middle. CDR1 SNHLY and CDR2 FYNNEI come from the germline V gene. This CDR3 is CASEPHTATNEKLFF. The CDR3 region has the DNA TGTGCCAGCGAACCCCACACCGCAACTAATGAAAAACTGTTTTTT.

J is TRBJ1-1 and V is TRBV29-1, with a possible D match to TRBD1 (6 bases). Germline V CDR1 and CDR2: SQVTM, ANQGSEA. The CDR3 has 12 residues. The V end lost 6 bases, the J end lost 6 bases, and 14 bases lay between the germline ends. The CDR3, as DNA: TGCAGCGTGACGGAAGGGGGGGCTGAAGCTTTCTTT. Residues: CSVTEGGAEAFF. Variable domain in full (rest from reference TRBV29-1 and TRBJ1-1): SAVISQKPSRDICQRGTSLTIQCQVDSQVTMMFWYRQQPGQSLTLIATANQGSEATYESGFVIDKFPISRPNLTFSTLTVSNMSPEDSSIYLCSVTEGGAEAFFGQGTRLTVV.

The V gene is TRBV19, the J gene TRBJ2-7; TRBD1 aligns across 10 bases. CDR1 and CDR2 (germline): LNHDA, SQIVND (reference sequence). The CDR3 has 15 amino acids. V dropped 5 bases and J dropped 2; count of bases not matched to a gene: 6. The CDR3 nucleotides read TGTGCCAGTAGTGCCGGACAGGGGGATACCTACGAGCAGTACTTC. Translated: CASSAGQGDTYEQYF. Together with reference TRBV19 and TRBJ2-7, the CDR3 gives the full variable domain: DGGITQSPKYLFRKEGQNVTLSCEQNLNHDAMYWYRQDPGQGLRLIYYSQIVNDFQKGDIAEGYSVSREKKESFPLTVTSAQKNPTAFYLCASSAGQGDTYEQYFGPGTRLTVT.